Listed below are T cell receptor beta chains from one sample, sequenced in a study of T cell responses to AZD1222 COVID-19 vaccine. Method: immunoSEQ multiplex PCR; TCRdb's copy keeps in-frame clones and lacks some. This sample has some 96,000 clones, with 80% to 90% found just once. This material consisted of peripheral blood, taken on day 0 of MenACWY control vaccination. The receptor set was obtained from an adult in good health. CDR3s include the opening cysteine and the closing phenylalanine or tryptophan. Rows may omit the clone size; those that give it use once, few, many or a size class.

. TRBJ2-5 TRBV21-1 CASSSQGLGETQYF
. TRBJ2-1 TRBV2 CASSSLAGGYNEQFF
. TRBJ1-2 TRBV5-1 CASSHPTRTGDGYTF
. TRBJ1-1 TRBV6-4 CASIMEVGGRAEAFF
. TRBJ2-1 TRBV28 CASRPGTRNEQFF
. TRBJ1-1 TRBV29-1 CSAAGILNTEAFF
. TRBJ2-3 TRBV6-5 CASRLEGTDTQYF
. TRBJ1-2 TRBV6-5 CASRETGTASGYTF
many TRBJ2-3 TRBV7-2 CASSLGLAFDTQYF
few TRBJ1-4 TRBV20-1 CSGGSNEKLFF